This T cell receptor beta chain was profiled in a study of blood T cell repertoires in COVID-19. Study-level background: Researchers got acute and convalescent COVID-19 samples from the United States, Italy and Spain. Sources were T cells, B-cell-depleted T cells, or PBMCs; the material itself was cDNA or gDNA.

In the source study's methods: Amplification with reference gene primers provided the estimates of nucleated cell counts. Clones were sequenced by immunoSEQ multiplex PCR, and TCRdb holds only the in-frame ones, with some missing. V, J and clone size were drawn from that table, and D and trimming were deduced from the DNA. The sample lists 150,000 to 200,000 clones, 89% occurring once. The CDR3 loop spans 13 amino acids. The specimen was peripheral blood. This chain links TRBV21-1 with TRBJ1-2. TRBV21-1 is a known pseudogene. The clonotype was recovered from a man aged 18 to 35 who had recovered from COVID-19. Written as DNA, the CDR3 is TGTGCCAGCAAGCGAATCTGTGGTTGGGGCTACACCTTC. Residues: CASKRICGWGYTF.